The rows below give T cell receptor beta chains drawn from one sample of a study of cytomegalovirus exposure and HLA in healthy donors. Produced via immunoSEQ multiplex PCR; TCRdb's table is partial and in-frame only. The sample gives roughly 140,000 clones, around 84% of which show up once; less than 2.5% is in the top ten. Sample: PBMCs. The receptors shown here come from a woman younger than 35 in good health and CMV-seronegative. Both conserved end residues are part of each CDR3. Each record gives: CDR3 DNA, CDR3 protein, clone size, J gene, V gene, D gene, CDR3 length. A D gene is named only where the DNA matches it firmly. The size of a clone is reported for some rows only, either as once, few or many, or as a class for expanded clones.

TGTGCCAGCAGTTTCGGGTCCACCCAGTACTTC CASSFGSTQYF NA TRBJ2-5 TRBV28 NA 11
TGTGCCAGAAGCTACTTAAATCAGGGAGTCGAGGGGGCAACTAATGAAAAACTGTTTTTT CARSYLNQGVEGATNEKLFF NA TRBJ1-4 TRBV5-3 NA 20
TGTGCCAGTAGCGGGGCGTGGGGCGGGGAGCTGTTTTTT CASSGAWGGELFF NA TRBJ2-2 TRBV2 TRBD2 13
TGCAGTGCGAGCGGTCTCTATGGCTACACCTTC CSASGLYGYTF NA TRBJ1-2 TRBV20-1 NA 11
TGTGCCAGCATCTCCGTAGCGGGGGGAAGCGAGCAGTACTTC CASISVAGGSEQYF NA TRBJ2-7 TRBV6-5 TRBD2 14
TGTGCCAGCAGTCCCGTGGGGGCCCCCTCCTACGAGCAGTACTTC CASSPVGAPSYEQYF NA TRBJ2-7 TRBV7-9 NA 15
TGTGCCAGCAGCCACCGGGGTGGCGTCGAGCCCCAGCATTTT CASSHRGGVEPQHF once TRBJ1-5 TRBV11-2 NA 14
TGCAGCGTGCTACTAGCGGGGGGCTACGAGCAGTACTTC CSVLLAGGYEQYF NA TRBJ2-7 TRBV29-1 TRBD2 13
TGTGCCAGTAGTCGACAGTTGAACACTGAAGCTTTCTTT CASSRQLNTEAFF NA TRBJ1-1 TRBV19 NA 13
TGTGCCAGCAGCTTAGCGCAGACTGCAACTAATGAAAAACTGTTTTTT CASSLAQTATNEKLFF NA TRBJ1-4 TRBV7-2 NA 16
TGCGCCAGCAGCCAGTGGGGGGGCTCTGGAAACACCATATATTTT CASSQWGGSGNTIYF NA TRBJ1-3 TRBV4-1 NA 15
TGTGCCAGCAGGTTGGACATCACAGATACGCAGTATTTT CASRLDITDTQYF NA TRBJ2-3 TRBV2 NA 13
TGCGCCAGCAGCCACAGGGAAGTCCCCTATGAAAAACTGTTTTTT CASSHREVPYEKLFF NA TRBJ1-4 TRBV5-1 NA 15
TGTGCCAGCAGCCTGGGACAGGGTGCGGGCTATTACTATGGCTACACCTTC CASSLGQGAGYYYGYTF NA TRBJ1-2 TRBV7-9 TRBD1 17
TGTGCCAGCAGTCCGGGACAGCCGAATGAAAAACTGTTTTTT CASSPGQPNEKLFF NA TRBJ1-4 TRBV2 TRBD1 14
TGCAGCGTTGGGTACAGGGGGCGTAATGGAAACACCATATATTTT CSVGYRGRNGNTIYF NA TRBJ1-3 TRBV29-1 TRBD1 15
TGTGCCTGGAGTGTAAAGATACATAGCAATCAGCCCCAGCATTTT CAWSVKIHSNQPQHF NA TRBJ1-5 TRBV30 NA 15
TGTGCCAGCAGCGCAACAGGATACTACGAGCAGTACTTC CASSATGYYEQYF few TRBJ2-7 TRBV5-5 NA 13
TGTGCCAGCAGCTCCGGCCGGGACAGGGTCAACTTC CASSSGRDRVNF NA TRBJ2-5 TRBV9 TRBD1 12
TGTGCCAGCAGTTCAGCGGGCCTCTACAATGAGCAGTTCTTC CASSSAGLYNEQFF many TRBJ2-1 TRBV6-5 NA 14
TGTGCCTGGACGGCTAACTATGGCTACACCTTC CAWTANYGYTF once TRBJ1-2 TRBV30 NA 11
TGTGCCGCCCGCGGACTAGCGGACAATGAGCAGTTCTTC CAARGLADNEQFF NA TRBJ2-1 TRBV10-3 TRBD2 13
TGTGCCAGCAGCGTAGTGTCGGGTGGTGGCTACACCTTC CASSVVSGGGYTF NA TRBJ1-2 TRBV9 NA 13
TGCGCCAGCAGCCAAGAACTCGGCGGGACCTATGGCTACACCTTC CASSQELGGTYGYTF NA TRBJ1-2 TRBV4-3 NA 15
TGTGCCAGCAGCCGCGGGACAGGGTCATTGCAAGAGCAGTACTTC CASSRGTGSLQEQYF once TRBJ2-5 TRBV5-4 TRBD1 15
TGTGCCAGCAACCCGGAGCGGGGGAGAGATACGCAGTATTTT CASNPERGRDTQYF NA TRBJ2-3 TRBV5-4 TRBD2 14
TGTGCCAGCAGTCGCACGGCAGATACGCAGTATTTT CASSRTADTQYF NA TRBJ2-3 TRBV6-5 NA 12
TGTGCCAGTCGGTACAGGGCAAATCAGCCCCAGCATTTT CASRYRANQPQHF NA TRBJ1-5 TRBV27 NA 13
TGCGCCAGCAGCTATCAGGCTAGCGGACAAGAGACCCAGTACTTC CASSYQASGQETQYF NA TRBJ2-5 TRBV5-1 TRBD2 15
TGTGCCAGCAGCACCCGACAGTCCTACGAGCAGTACTTC CASSTRQSYEQYF NA TRBJ2-7 TRBV7-2 NA 13
TGTGCCAGCAGCTTAAAGATCGGGGATAGCTCCTACGAGCAGTACTTC CASSLKIGDSSYEQYF NA TRBJ2-7 TRBV7-2 NA 16